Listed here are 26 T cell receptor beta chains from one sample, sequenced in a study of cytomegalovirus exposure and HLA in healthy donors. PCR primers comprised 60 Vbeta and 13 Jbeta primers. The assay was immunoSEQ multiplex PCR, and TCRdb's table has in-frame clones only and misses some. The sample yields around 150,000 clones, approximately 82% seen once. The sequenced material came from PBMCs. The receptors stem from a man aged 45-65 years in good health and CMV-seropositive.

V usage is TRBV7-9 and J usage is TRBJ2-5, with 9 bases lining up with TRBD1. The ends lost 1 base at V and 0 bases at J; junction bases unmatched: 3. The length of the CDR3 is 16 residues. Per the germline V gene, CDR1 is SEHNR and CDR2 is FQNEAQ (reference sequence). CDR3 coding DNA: TGTGCCAGCAGCTTAGGGACAGGGGCTTACCAAGAGACCCAGTACTTC. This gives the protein CASSLGTGAYQETQYF.

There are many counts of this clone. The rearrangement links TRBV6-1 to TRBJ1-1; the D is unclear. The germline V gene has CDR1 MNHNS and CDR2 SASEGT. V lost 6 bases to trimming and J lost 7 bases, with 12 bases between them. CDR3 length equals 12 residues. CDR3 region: CASSWASNEAFF. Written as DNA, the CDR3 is TGTGCCAGCAGCTGGGCGAGCAATGAAGCTTTCTTT.

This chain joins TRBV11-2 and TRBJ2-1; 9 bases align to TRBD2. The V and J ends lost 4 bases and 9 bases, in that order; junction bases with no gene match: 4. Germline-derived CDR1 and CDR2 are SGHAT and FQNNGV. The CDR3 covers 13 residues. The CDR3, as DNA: TGTGCCAGCAGCTGGCGGGGGGGCATTGAGCAGTTCTTC. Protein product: CASSWRGGIEQFF.

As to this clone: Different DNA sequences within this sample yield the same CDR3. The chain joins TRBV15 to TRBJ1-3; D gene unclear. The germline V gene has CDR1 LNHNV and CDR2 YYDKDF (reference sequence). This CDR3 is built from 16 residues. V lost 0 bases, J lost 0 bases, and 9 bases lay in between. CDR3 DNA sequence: TGTGCCACCAGCAGAGATTTTGGCAGCTCTGGAAACACCATATATTTT. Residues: CATSRDFGSSGNTIYF.

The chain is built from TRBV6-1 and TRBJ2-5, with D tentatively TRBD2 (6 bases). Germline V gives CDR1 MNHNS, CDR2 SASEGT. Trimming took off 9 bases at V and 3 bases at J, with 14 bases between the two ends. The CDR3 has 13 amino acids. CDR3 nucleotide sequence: TGTGCCAGTTCTCGGGACTCTGAAGAGACCCAGTACTTC. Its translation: CASSRDSEETQYF.

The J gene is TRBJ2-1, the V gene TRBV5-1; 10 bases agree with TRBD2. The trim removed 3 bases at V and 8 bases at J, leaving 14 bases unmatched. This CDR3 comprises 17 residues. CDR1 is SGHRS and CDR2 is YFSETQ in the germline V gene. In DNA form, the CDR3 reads TGCGCCAGCAGCTCCCCAAGAGCGGGAGGGGATCAGGATGAGCAGTTCTTC. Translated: CASSSPRAGGDQDEQFF.

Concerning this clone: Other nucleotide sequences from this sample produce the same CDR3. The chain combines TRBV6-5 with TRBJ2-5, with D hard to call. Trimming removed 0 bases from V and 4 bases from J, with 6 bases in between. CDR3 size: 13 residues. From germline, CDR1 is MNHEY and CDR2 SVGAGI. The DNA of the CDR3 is TGTGCCAGCAGTTACTCGGCAAGAGAGACCCAGTACTTC. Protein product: CASSYSARETQYF.

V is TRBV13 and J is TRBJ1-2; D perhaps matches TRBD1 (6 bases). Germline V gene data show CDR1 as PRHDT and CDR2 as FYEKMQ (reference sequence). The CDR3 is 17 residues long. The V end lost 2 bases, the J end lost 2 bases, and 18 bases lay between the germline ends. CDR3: CASSLRRQGQPNYGYTF. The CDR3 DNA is TGTGCCAGCAGCTTACGCCGGCAGGGACAACCCAACTATGGCTACACCTTC.

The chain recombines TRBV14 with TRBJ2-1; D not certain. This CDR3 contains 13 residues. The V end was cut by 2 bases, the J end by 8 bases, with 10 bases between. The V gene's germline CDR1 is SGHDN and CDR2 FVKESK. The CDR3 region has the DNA TGTGCCAGCAGCCAATTGATTTCGGATGAGCAGTTCTTC. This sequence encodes CASSQLISDEQFF.

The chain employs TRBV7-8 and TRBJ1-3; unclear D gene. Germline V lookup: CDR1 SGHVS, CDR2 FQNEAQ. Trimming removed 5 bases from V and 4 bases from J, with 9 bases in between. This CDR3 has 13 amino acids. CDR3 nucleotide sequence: TGTGCCAGCAGCCCCCTGGAGGGAAACACCATATATTTT. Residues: CASSPLEGNTIYF.

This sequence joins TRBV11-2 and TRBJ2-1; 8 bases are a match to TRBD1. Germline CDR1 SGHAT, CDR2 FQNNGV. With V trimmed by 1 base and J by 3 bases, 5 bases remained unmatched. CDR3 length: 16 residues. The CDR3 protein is CASSLGQGALYNEQFF. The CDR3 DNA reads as TGTGCCAGCAGCTTAGGGCAGGGGGCTCTCTACAATGAGCAGTTCTTC. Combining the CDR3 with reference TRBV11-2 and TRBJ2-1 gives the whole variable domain EAGVAQSPRYKIIEKRQSVAFWCNPISGHATLYWYQQILGQGPKLLIQFQNNGVVDDSQLPKDRFSAERLKGVDSTLKIQPAKLEDSAVYLCASSLGQGALYNEQFFGPGTRLTVL.

CDR3 residues: CASTSGTGLPFF. CDR3 in DNA: TGTGCCAGCACTTCCGGGACAGGTCTTCCTTTCTTT. The chain uses TRBV28 and TRBJ1-1; 8 bases line up with TRBD1. This CDR3 contains 12 residues. From germline, CDR1 is MDHEN and CDR2 SYDVKM. V shed 7 bases, J shed 12 bases, and the junction held 10 bases outside the gene matches.

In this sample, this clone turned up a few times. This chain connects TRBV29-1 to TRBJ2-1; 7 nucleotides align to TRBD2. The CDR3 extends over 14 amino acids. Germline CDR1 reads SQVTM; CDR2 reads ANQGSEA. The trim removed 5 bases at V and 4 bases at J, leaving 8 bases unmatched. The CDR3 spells CSVMSSGNYNEQFF. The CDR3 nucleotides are TGCAGCGTTATGTCTAGCGGCAATTACAATGAGCAGTTCTTC.

The CDR3 nucleotides are TGTGCCAGCAGTTCGACTAGCGGGCTCTACAATGAGCAGTTCTTC. Translated: CASSSTSGLYNEQFF. The rearrangement joins TRBV28 to TRBJ2-1; TRBD2 matches at 10 bases. V shed 4 bases, J shed 3 bases, and the junction held 3 bases outside the gene matches. Germline V gene lookup returns CDR1 MDHEN and CDR2 SYDVKM. The length of the CDR3 is 15 residues.

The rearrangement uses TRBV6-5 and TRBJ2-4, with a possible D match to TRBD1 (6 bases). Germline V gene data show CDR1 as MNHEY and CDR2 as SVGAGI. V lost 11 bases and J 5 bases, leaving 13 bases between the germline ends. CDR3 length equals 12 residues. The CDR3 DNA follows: TGTGCCGCTGGGACAAGCCAAAACATTCAGTACTTC. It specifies CAAGTSQNIQYF.

CDR3 amino acids: CASSYSSGRAIDTQYF. DNA for the CDR3: TGTGCCAGCAGCTACTCTAGCGGGAGGGCCATAGATACGCAGTATTTT. V gene TRBV7-6 combines with J gene TRBJ2-3; 12 nucleotides agree with TRBD2. This CDR3 has 16 amino acids. Trimming at V came to 4 bases and at J to 5 bases, leaving 7 bases not matched to a gene. Looked up from germline, CDR1 is SGHVS and CDR2 is FNYEAQ.

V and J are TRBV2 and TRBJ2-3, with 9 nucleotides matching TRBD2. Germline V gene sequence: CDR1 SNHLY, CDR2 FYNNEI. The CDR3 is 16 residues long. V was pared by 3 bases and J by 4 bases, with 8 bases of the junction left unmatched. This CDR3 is CASSENSGGFADTQYF. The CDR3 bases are TGTGCCAGCAGTGAGAATAGCGGGGGTTTTGCAGATACGCAGTATTTT.

CDR3 nucleotides: TGCGCCAGCAGCTCCGCCGCAGGTCCCTCTGGAAACACCATATATTTT. Encoded protein: CASSSAAGPSGNTIYF. The V call is TRBV5-1, the J call TRBJ1-3; unclear D gene. V lost 3 bases and J lost 0, with 13 bases in between. CDR1 SGHRS and CDR2 YFSETQ come from the germline V gene. The CDR3 has 16 amino acids.

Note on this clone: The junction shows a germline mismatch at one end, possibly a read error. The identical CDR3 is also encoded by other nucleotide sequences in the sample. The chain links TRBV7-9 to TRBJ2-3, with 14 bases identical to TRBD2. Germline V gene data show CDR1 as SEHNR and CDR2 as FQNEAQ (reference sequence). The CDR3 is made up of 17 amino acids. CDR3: CASSSGLAGGRTDTQYF. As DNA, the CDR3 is TGTGCCAGTAGCTCCGGACTAGCGGGAGGAAGGACAGATACGCAGTATTTT.

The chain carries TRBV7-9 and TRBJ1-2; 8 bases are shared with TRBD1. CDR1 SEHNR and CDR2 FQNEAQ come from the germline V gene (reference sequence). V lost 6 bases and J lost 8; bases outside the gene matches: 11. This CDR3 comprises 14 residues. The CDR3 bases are TGTGCCAGCAGGCCGAACCGGGACAGGCTCGGCTACACCTTC. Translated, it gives CASRPNRDRLGYTF.

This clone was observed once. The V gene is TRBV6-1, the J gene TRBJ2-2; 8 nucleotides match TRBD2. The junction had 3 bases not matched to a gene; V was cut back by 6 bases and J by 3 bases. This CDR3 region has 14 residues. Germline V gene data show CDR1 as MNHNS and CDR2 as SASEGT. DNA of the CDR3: TGTGCCAGCAGACTAGCGGAGTACACCGGGGAGCTGTTTTTT. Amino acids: CASRLAEYTGELFF.

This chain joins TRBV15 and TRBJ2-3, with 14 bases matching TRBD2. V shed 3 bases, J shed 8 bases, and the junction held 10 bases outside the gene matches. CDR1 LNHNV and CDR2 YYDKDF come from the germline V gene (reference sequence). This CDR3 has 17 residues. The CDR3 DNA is TGTGCCACCAGCAGCCCCGGACTAGCGGGGGGAATGGGTACGCAGTATTTT. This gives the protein CATSSPGLAGGMGTQYF.

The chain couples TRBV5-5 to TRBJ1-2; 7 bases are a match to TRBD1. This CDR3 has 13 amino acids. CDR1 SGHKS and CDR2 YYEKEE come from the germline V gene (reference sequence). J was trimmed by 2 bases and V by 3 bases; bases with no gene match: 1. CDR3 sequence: CASSSQGNYGYTF. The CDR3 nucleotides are TGTGCCAGCAGCTCACAGGGGAACTATGGCTACACCTTC.

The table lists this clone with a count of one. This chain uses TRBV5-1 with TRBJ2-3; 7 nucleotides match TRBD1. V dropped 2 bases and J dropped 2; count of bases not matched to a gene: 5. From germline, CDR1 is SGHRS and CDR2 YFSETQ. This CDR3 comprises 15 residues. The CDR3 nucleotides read TGCGCCAGCAGCTTCAGGGGGTATGACACAGATACGCAGTATTTT. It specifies CASSFRGYDTDTQYF.

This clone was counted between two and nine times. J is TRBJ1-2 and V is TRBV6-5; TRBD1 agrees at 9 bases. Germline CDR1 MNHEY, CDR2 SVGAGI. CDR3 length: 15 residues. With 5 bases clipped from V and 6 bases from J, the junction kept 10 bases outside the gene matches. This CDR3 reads CASSTSNRGRHGYTF. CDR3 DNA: TGTGCCAGCAGTACGTCTAACAGGGGGCGGCATGGCTACACCTTC.

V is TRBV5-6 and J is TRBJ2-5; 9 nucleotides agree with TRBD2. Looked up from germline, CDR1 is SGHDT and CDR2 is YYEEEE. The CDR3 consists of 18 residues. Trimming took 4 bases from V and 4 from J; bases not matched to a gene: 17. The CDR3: CASSPEGGGARRLETQYF. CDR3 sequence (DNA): TGTGCCAGCAGCCCGGAGGGCGGGGGGGCTCGTAGGCTAGAGACCCAGTACTTC.